This TCR beta chain emerged from a study of beta chain features in type 1 diabetes. Background on the study: Across the samples, some 99 million sorted cells were examined in total.

Findings and limits, study-wide: A PCR bias possibly favoring shorter templates would apply equally to patients and controls. Across all four CD4+ subsets, people with type 1 diabetes showed modestly shorter TCRB CDR3s. Sequencing the cDNA could make cells with high TCR expression show up more than they should.

To note about this clone: What it binds is unknown.

Reverse transcription of all isolated RNA meant that expressed TCRB transcripts were sequenced. Assay used: immunoSEQ multiplex PCR; TCRdb lists only in-frame clones, some missing. The sample records about 240,000 clones, approximately 13% being singletons. The CDR3 extends over 13 amino acids. Deletions cut 4 bases from V and 8 bases from J, with 12 bases between. Germline V lookup: CDR1 ENHRY, CDR2 SYGVKD. The sample consisted of naive CD4+ T cells from blood. The receptor comes from a man in his thirties or forties with type 1 diabetes. The genes are TRBV10-3 and TRBJ2-1; D unclear. The CDR3 DNA follows: TGTGCCATCAGTGGTTCCGAGGCGGATGAGCAGTTCTTC. It encodes CAISGSEADEQFF.